This T cell receptor (beta chain) was sequenced for a study of shared clonotypes between healthy human individuals. For the study at large: The cohort comprised a couple of women and a few men. Their ages spanned 18 to 49 years. Whole-study results and caveats: What rarefaction showed was incomplete sorted-subset sequencing despite large depth. Some clonotypes were shared by all four sorted-subset donors, while others were not shared. The non-shared ones had lower generation probabilities than the shared ones.

Data came from immunoSEQ multiplex PCR; TCRdb stores just in-frame clones and leaves some out. The sample consists of under 700,000 clones, around 96% of them appearing once. About this clone: Antigen: not known.

Germline V gene data show CDR1 as SGHNT and CDR2 as YYREEE (reference sequence). The CDR3 sequence is 13 residues long. V lost 4 bases, J lost 0 bases, and 6 bases lay in between. In the naive CD8 group, cells lacked CD45RO and were positively selected for CCR7, so terminally differentiated effector memory CD45RA+ cells were left out. The TCR originated in a young woman in good health. Sequences were obtained from naive CD8+ T cells sorted from blood. The gene calls are TRBV5-4 and TRBJ2-3; no firm D call. The CDR3 DNA is TGTGCCAGCAGCCCCGCTAGCACAGATACGCAGTATTTT. Its translation is CASSPASTDTQYF.